This T cell receptor (beta chain) comes out of a study of control samples from healthy donors and cancer patients. Profiling relied on immunoSEQ multiplex PCR, and the TCRdb table lists in-frame clones only, not all of them. The repertoire holds fewer than 250,000 clones, approximately 90% seen once, with 1.8% in the top ten. V trimming: 0 bases; J trimming: 3 bases; junction bases outside the gene matches: 2. The CDR3 is made up of 15 amino acids. Germline CDR1 is MGHRA and CDR2 is YSYEKL. The source is a young man in good health. This rearrangement joins TRBV4-1 to TRBJ1-3, with 7 nucleotides matching TRBD1. Sequenced material: blood. In DNA, the CDR3 is TGCGCCAGCAGCCAAGAGACAGGGTGTGGAAACACCATATATTTT. Its translation is CASSQETGCGNTIYF.